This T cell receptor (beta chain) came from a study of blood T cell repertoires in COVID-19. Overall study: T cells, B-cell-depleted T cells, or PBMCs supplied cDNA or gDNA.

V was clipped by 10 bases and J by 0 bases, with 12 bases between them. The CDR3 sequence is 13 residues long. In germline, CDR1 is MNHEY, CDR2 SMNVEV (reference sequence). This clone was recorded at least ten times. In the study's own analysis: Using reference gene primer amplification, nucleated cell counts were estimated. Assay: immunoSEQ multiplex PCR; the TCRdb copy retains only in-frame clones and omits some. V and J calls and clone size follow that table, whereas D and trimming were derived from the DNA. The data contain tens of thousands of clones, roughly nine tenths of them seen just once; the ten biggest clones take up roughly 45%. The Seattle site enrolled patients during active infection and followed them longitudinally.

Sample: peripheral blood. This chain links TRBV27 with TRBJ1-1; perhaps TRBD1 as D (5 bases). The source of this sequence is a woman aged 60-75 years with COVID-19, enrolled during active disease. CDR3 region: CATQDNLNTEAFF. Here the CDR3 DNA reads TGTGCCACCCAGGACAACCTGAACACTGAAGCTTTCTTT.